What follows describes a single T cell receptor (beta chain). Its antigen is still unknown. The junction does not match germline at one end; this may be a read error. The data derive from a study of tumor-infiltrating lymphocytes in primary liver carcinoma (dated by TCRdb to the late 2010s). Concerning the study at large: Hepatocellular carcinoma (four) or combined HCC and intrahepatic cholangiocarcinoma (one) was present in the five patients, who were three men and two women aged 30 to 69 years. Technical replicate repertoires showed high reproducibility, with mean shared-clone rates about 0.88 and correlation coefficients above 0.95. Tumors of the five patients were stage T1-T3 N0M0 with maximum diameters of roughly 4.2 to 11 cm. A total of about 35 specimens from 5 patients went through TCRbeta repertoire sequencing, namely 25 tumor regions, 5 adjacent noncancerous liver tissues and 5 peripheral blood samples. TCRbeta repertoire sequencing, expression microarrays and whole-exome sequencing were combined in the study across five regions of each liver tumor, with adjacent normal tissue and blood also included. Roughly 3.5 to 7.5 million productive TCRbeta reads were obtained per sample, and no significant difference in read depth was found between tissue types. Agilent mRNA microarray profiling was performed on the roughly 24 tumor region samples to relate TCRbeta repertoire diversity to the local molecular phenotype.

The full study reports these points: Bulk unsorted samples precluded comparing CD4+ and CD8+ T cell repertoires. The top 250 clones made up a significantly larger repertoire fraction in tumors than in blood (p = 0.039). Repertoire overlap was found to be higher between tumor regions (mean about 35%) than between tumor-adjacent (approximately 17%) or tumor-blood (about 15%) pairs, consistent with antigen-driven expansion. Only roughly 8-25% of top clones appeared in all five regions of a tumor, which suggests that tumor-infiltrating T cells are spatially heterogeneous. The study included only five patients, and the authors note findings should be validated in a larger study. Only the TCR beta chain was sequenced, so true repertoire diversity is likely underestimated because unpaired alpha chains were not captured.

The CDR3 sequence holds 12 residues, the cysteine and phenylalanine included. Only the CDR3 region is kept as DNA, spanning 36 bases read in frame from base 1. CDR1 and CDR2 are read off the germline V gene as SGHAT and FQNNGV. Using a constant-region primer and ProtoScript II reverse transcriptase, TCRbeta-specific cDNA was reverse-transcribed from approximately 0.5 ug total RNA. TCRbeta libraries were built with three nested multiplex PCR rounds, a slightly modified ARM-PCR procedure. Each of the first two PCR rounds ran for around 10 cycles using multiplex TRBV1-TRBV30 forward primers together with a Cbeta reverse primer. Sample barcodes and Illumina adapters were attached in a final 25-cycle PCR using Deep VentR polymerase. Before sequencing, amplicons of 200-500 bp were gel-purified using a QIAquick gel extraction kit. The TCRbeta amplicons were sequenced with 250-bp paired-end reads on an Illumina HiSeq 2500. The study's processing was this. Reads were quality-trimmed with Trimmomatic v0.33, and paired reads were merged with FLASH v1.2.11 to recover full CDR3 sequences. V, D and J germline segments were assigned to the rearranged TCRbeta sequences by MiGEC v1.2.1b. Clonotype statistics and Shannon-Wiener diversity indices were computed with VDJtools v1.0.0. Except for diversity analysis, only each sample's 250 most abundant clonotypes were used in subsequent analyses to reduce sampling bias. The public reads were reprocessed in TCRdb via fastp at Q25 and MiXCR, keeping in-frame beta chains. Identical CDR3 proteins give one entry, which carries the most common genes and DNA. The authors' filters were not applied to this entry. For this sample the table gives about 74,000 distinct CDR3 sequences, of which nearly 70% were detected only once. About a quarter of the sample is held by the ten biggest clonotypes.

Total RNA and DNA were co-extracted from about 20-30 mg of bulk tissue with the AllPrep DNA/RNA mini kit, without cell sorting. Between late 2015 and early 2016, five patients in China with histopathologically diagnosed primary liver carcinoma had their tumors surgically resected. At the time of sampling, the patients were treatment-naive and had chronic HBV infection. Each tumor was sampled at five spatially separated regions: the superior, inferior, left-lateral and right-lateral poles and the tumor centre. More than 75% viable tumor cells were found by histology in every tumor sample. Each fresh piece of tumor and adjacent tissue was cut in two, with one half stored in RNAlater at -80 degrees C and the other half sent for histology.

Sequences were obtained from liver tumor tissue from sampling region 4. This specimen's cell subset or site label, interpreted: tumor region T4, right-lateral pole. The sequence is built from TRBV11-2 and TRBJ1-1; the D segment cannot be called with confidence. This clonotype was obtained from a man aged 40-55 years with primary liver carcinoma and hepatitis B virus infection. In nucleotides, the sequence is TGTGTCAGCAGCTTAAGGTACACTGAAGCTCTCTTT. Translated, it gives CVSSLRYTEALF.